These T cell receptor beta chains were read from a single sample in a study of OX40 agonist ivuxolimab in advanced cancers. TCRdb's table, derived via immunoSEQ multiplex PCR, lists solely in-frame clones and lacks some. The sample records tens of thousands of clones, about 88% being singletons. The starting material was CD4+ or CD8+ T cells sorted from blood, obtained in a trial of the OX40 agonist ivuxolimab. The receptor source for this set is an adult with an advanced solid tumor such as melanoma, head and neck, liver or kidney cancer. Both conserved end residues are part of each CDR3. The D gene is left open where the match is weak. Clone size, where shown, is once, few, many, or a class for clones that have expanded.

NA,NA,TRBV5-1,13,TRBJ2-7,CASSLESGYEQYF,TGCGCCAGCAGCTTGGAGTCGGGGTACGAGCAGTACTTC
NA,TRBD2,TRBV5-4,15,TRBJ2-5,CASSFLRLAPGTQYF,TGTGCCAGCAGCTTTTTGCGACTAGCCCCGGGGACCCAGTACTTC
NA,TRBD2,TRBV5-1,17,TRBJ2-1,CASSSSSGGSFGNEQFF,TGCGCCAGCAGTTCGTCTAGCGGGGGCTCATTTGGGAATGAGCAGTTCTTC
NA,TRBD2,TRBV6-6,14,TRBJ2-7,CASSKAGGSYEQYF,TGTGCCAGTTCAAAAGCGGGGGGATCCTACGAGCAGTACTTC
NA,NA,TRBV5-1,15,TRBJ2-7,CASSLGGAPNYEQYF,TGCGCCAGCAGCTTAGGGGGGGCCCCCAACTACGAGCAGTACTTC
NA,NA,TRBV7-9,14,TRBJ2-2,CASSLWTGPGELFF,TGTGCCAGCAGCTTATGGACGGGCCCCGGGGAGCTGTTTTTT
NA,NA,TRBV5-1,15,TRBJ1-1,CASSNNGLLGTEAFF,TGCGCCAGCAGCAACAACGGTCTCCTAGGCACTGAAGCTTTCTTT
once,NA,TRBV29-1,12,TRBJ1-2,CSGGGRLAGYTF,TGCAGCGGGGGAGGCCGCCTCGCTGGCTACACCTTC
once,NA,TRBV4-1,15,TRBJ2-1,CASSQSGQNYNEQFF,TGCGCCAGCAGCCAATCAGGACAGAATTACAATGAGCAGTTCTTC
NA,NA,TRBV4-3,17,TRBJ2-7,CASSQEGVGQDTYEQYF,TGCGCCAGCAGCCAAGAAGGGGTAGGGCAGGATACCTACGAGCAGTACTTC
NA,NA,TRBV19,16,TRBJ2-1,CASSTTPINRHNEQFF,TGTGCCAGTAGTACCACTCCTATAAACCGTCACAATGAGCAGTTCTTC
NA,NA,TRBV11-1,15,TRBJ1-3,CASQGPAGRENTIYF,TGTGCCAGCCAGGGTCCAGCAGGGAGGGAAAACACCATATATTTT
NA,TRBD1,TRBV7-8,17,TRBJ1-2,CASSSSSGGTGGYGYTF,TGTGCCAGCAGCTCCTCTTCAGGCGGGACAGGGGGCTATGGCTACACCTTC
NA,TRBD1,TRBV6-5,14,TRBJ1-2,CASSYSGTGGGYTF,TGTGCCAGCAGTTACTCTGGGACAGGGGGCGGCTACACCTTC
NA,NA,TRBV4-3,14,TRBJ2-5,CASSQGQGVETQYF,TGCGCCAGCAGCCAAGGCCAAGGGGTGGAGACCCAGTACTTC
few,NA,TRBV2,13,TRBJ1-1,CASGRAMNTEAFF,TGTGCCAGCGGTAGAGCTATGAACACTGAAGCTTTCTTT
NA,NA,TRBV2,13,TRBJ1-2,CASSVSGPYGYTF,TGTGCCAGCAGTGTTAGTGGTCCGTATGGCTACACCTTC
NA,TRBD2,TRBV7-3,16,TRBJ2-1,CASSRNEAGVVGEQFF,TGTGCCAGCAGTCGTAACGAGGCGGGGGTCGTAGGGGAGCAGTTCTTC
NA,NA,TRBV7-7,13,TRBJ2-5,CASSLMPGETQYF,TGTGCTAGCAGCTTAATGCCCGGGGAGACCCAGTACTTC
once,TRBD2,TRBV7-2,17,TRBJ2-7,CASSLGRTSGGGDEQYF,TGTGCCAGCAGCTTAGGGCGGACTAGCGGGGGAGGGGACGAGCAGTACTTC
NA,NA,TRBV5-1,13,TRBJ2-2,CASSPTYTGELFF,TGCGCCAGCAGCCCTACTTACACCGGGGAGCTGTTTTTT
NA,NA,TRBV5-1,14,TRBJ2-5,CASSNPQGGETQYF,TGCGCCAGCAGCAACCCTCAGGGTGGAGAGACCCAGTACTTC
once,NA,TRBV5-1,15,TRBJ2-2,CASSLRQENTGELFF,TGCGCCAGCAGCTTGAGACAGGAGAACACCGGGGAGCTGTTTTTT
NA,NA,TRBV19,14,TRBJ1-1,CASSISGGDTEAFF,TGTGCCAGTAGTATTTCCGGTGGGGACACTGAAGCTTTCTTT
NA,NA,TRBV25-1,12,TRBJ2-7,CASSEAGYEQYF,TGTGCCAGCAGTGAAGCCGGCTACGAGCAGTACTTC
NA,TRBD1,TRBV10-3,15,TRBJ2-5,CAISAPTGSGETQYF,TGTGCCATCAGTGCCCCGACAGGGTCGGGCGAGACCCAGTACTTC
NA,NA,TRBV15,13,TRBJ2-5,CATRGTGQETQYF,TGTGCCACCAGGGGCACGGGCCAAGAGACCCAGTACTTC
NA,TRBD1,TRBV5-4,16,TRBJ1-2,CASSSAEMDRASGYTF,TGTGCCAGCAGCTCCGCTGAGATGGACAGGGCGAGTGGCTACACCTTC
NA,NA,TRBV6-5,13,TRBJ2-7,CATRREIHYEQYF,TGTGCCACCCGACGGGAGATACACTACGAGCAGTACTTC
NA,NA,TRBV7-8,16,TRBJ2-2,CASRPVRGQGGGELFF,TGTGCCAGCAGACCCGTCAGGGGCCAGGGAGGCGGGGAGCTGTTTTTT
NA,TRBD1,TRBV5-4,14,TRBJ2-1,CASSARDRYNEQFF,TGTGCCAGCAGCGCCCGGGACAGATACAATGAGCAGTTCTTC
NA,TRBD2,TRBV7-3,15,TRBJ2-3,CASSLLGGDTDTQYF,TGTGCCAGCAGCTTACTCGGGGGGGATACAGATACGCAGTATTTT
NA,TRBD2,TRBV29-1,13,TRBJ2-5,CSVGTGTTETQYF,TGCAGCGTTGGTACCGGGACTACAGAGACCCAGTACTTC
NA,TRBD2,TRBV7-2,15,TRBJ2-2,CASGPGGRGTGELFF,TGTGCCAGCGGTCCGGGAGGGAGAGGCACCGGGGAGCTGTTTTTT
NA,NA,TRBV18,15,TRBJ2-1,CASSRRGVDRNEQFF,TGTGCCAGCTCACGCAGGGGGGTCGATCGCAATGAGCAGTTCTTC
NA,NA,TRBV9,13,TRBJ1-2,CASSVGTDYGYTF,TGTGCCAGCAGCGTAGGGACAGACTATGGCTACACCTTC
NA,NA,TRBV6-6,15,TRBJ2-6,CASSQQGAGANVLTF,TGTGCCAGCAGTCAACAGGGTGCTGGGGCCAACGTCCTGACTTTC
NA,NA,TRBV4-3,17,TRBJ2-1,CASSQDIPGGPYNEQFF,TGCGCCAGCAGCCAAGACATCCCGGGGGGCCCGTACAATGAGCAGTTCTTC
NA,NA,TRBV28,14,TRBJ1-2,CASRVRASNYGYTF,TGTGCCAGCAGAGTCCGGGCCTCCAACTATGGCTACACCTTC
NA,TRBD2,TRBV4-2,18,TRBJ2-2,CASSQGTSGAANTGELFF,TGTGCCAGCAGCCAAGGGACTAGCGGGGCCGCGAACACCGGGGAGCTGTTTTTT
NA,NA,TRBV2,10,TRBJ1-2,CATSWNGYTF,TGTGCCACCTCCTGGAATGGCTACACCTTC
NA,NA,TRBV5-1,18,TRBJ2-6,CASSLATGRKAGANVLTF,TGCGCCAGCAGCTTGGCCACCGGACGGAAAGCTGGGGCCAACGTCCTGACTTTC
NA,NA,TRBV28,19,TRBJ1-6,CASSSSGGTTSSYNSPLHF,TGTGCCAGCAGTTCCTCCGGTGGCACTACGAGCTCCTATAATTCACCCCTCCACTTT
NA,TRBD1,TRBV7-2,15,TRBJ1-2,CASSITGGDFYGYTF,TGTGCCAGCAGCATTACAGGGGGAGATTTCTATGGCTACACCTTC
NA,NA,TRBV7-2,15,TRBJ2-2,CASSLDRPNTGELFF,TGTGCCAGCAGCCTCGACAGACCCAACACCGGGGAGCTGTTTTTT
NA,TRBD1,TRBV28,13,TRBJ1-2,CASRTGRAMGYTF,TGTGCCAGCAGGACAGGGCGGGCTATGGGCTACACCTTC
NA,TRBD2,TRBV7-8,16,TRBJ2-1,CASSSMLAGGLNEQFF,TGTGCCAGCAGCTCCATGCTAGCGGGAGGCCTCAATGAGCAGTTCTTC
NA,NA,TRBV10-2,19,TRBJ2-1,CASSATGELTVVFYNEQFF,TGCGCCAGCAGTGCCACTGGGGAGTTGACAGTCGTCTTCTACAATGAGCAGTTCTTC
NA,TRBD2,TRBV5-4,17,TRBJ2-1,CASSLVGLAGVYNEQFF,TGTGCCAGCAGCTTGGTGGGACTAGCGGGGGTTTACAATGAGCAGTTCTTC
NA,NA,TRBV10-2,13,TRBJ2-1,CASGARGKGEQFF,TGCGCCAGCGGTGCTAGGGGGAAGGGTGAGCAGTTCTTC
NA,TRBD2,TRBV4-2,17,TRBJ2-3,CASSHDGRGLAGDTQYF,TGTGCCAGCAGCCATGACGGACGTGGACTAGCTGGAGATACGCAGTATTTT
NA,NA,TRBV7-8,14,TRBJ1-1,CASSLVPGVTEAFF,TGTGCCAGCAGCTTAGTCCCAGGGGTGACTGAAGCTTTCTTT
once,NA,TRBV5-4,15,TRBJ2-1,CASSLSSSSHNEQFF,TGTGCCAGCAGCTTGAGCAGTTCCTCCCACAATGAGCAGTTCTTC